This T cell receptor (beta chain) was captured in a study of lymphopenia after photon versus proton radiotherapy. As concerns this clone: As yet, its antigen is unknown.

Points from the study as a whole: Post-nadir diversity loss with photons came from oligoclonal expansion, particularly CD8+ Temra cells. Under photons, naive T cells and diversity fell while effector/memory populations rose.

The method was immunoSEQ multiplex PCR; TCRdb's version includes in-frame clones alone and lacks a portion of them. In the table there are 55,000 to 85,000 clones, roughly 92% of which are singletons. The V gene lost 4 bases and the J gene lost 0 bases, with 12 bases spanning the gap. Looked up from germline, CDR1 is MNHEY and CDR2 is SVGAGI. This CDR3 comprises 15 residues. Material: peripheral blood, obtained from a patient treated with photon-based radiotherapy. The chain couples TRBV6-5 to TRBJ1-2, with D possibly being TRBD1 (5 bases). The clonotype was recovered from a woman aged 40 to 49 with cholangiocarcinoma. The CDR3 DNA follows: TGTGCCAGCAGTTCCGCGACAGACGCTAACTATGGCTACACCTTC. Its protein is CASSSATDANYGYTF.